Below, 5 T cell receptor beta chains from the same sample are listed, as sequenced in a study of blood T cell repertoires in COVID-19 (dated by TCRdb to the early 2020s). Library creation used the immunoSEQ multiplex PCR assay. Not all clones reach the TCRdb copy of this immuneACCESS table, which keeps in-frame sequences only. Checked studies attribute under half of the gap to unresolved V genes and leave the rest unexplained. The sample profile shows 110,000 to 150,000 clones; 80% to 90% of them were found once. The top ten clonotypes cover around 4.2% of the sample. Sequencing input: PBMCs or T cells enriched from blood (not recorded which). The origin of the receptors is a man aged 45 to 65 who had recovered from COVID-19.

This rearrangement joins TRBV18 to TRBJ1-2; 9 bases are shared with TRBD1. The CDR3 contains 13 residues. J lost 8 bases, V lost 3 bases, and 4 bases had no gene match. Germline assignment: CDR1 KGHSH and CDR2 LQKENI. The CDR3: CASSPGQGTGYTF. CDR3 in DNA: TGTGCCAGCTCACCTGGACAGGGGACAGGCTACACCTTC.

CDR3 coding DNA: TGTGCCAGCAGCTTAGGAGCGGGAACCTACAATGAGCAGTTCTTC. This codes for CASSLGAGTYNEQFF. The chain uses TRBV7-2 and TRBJ2-1, with 7 bases fitting TRBD2. CDR3 size: 15 residues. Germline V gene sequence: CDR1 SGHTA, CDR2 FQGNSA. V shed 1 base, J shed 2 bases, and the junction held 2 bases outside the gene matches.

The chain recombines TRBV6-5 with TRBJ2-1; 9 bases agree with TRBD1. Germline V gene lookup returns CDR1 MNHEY and CDR2 SVGAGI. The V segment lost 5 bases and the J segment 15 bases; nucleotides outside the gene matches: 17. This CDR3 is 15 amino acids long. The chain's CDR3 is CASSNLQGAVGGAFF. The CDR3 region has the DNA TGTGCCAGCAGTAACCTACAGGGGGCGGTGGGGGGTGCGTTCTTC.

The V call is TRBV13, the J call TRBJ2-3, with 16 bases fitting TRBD2. The CDR3 contains 17 residues. The germline gives CDR1 PRHDT, CDR2 FYEKMQ (reference sequence). V lost 5 bases and J lost 2; bases outside the gene matches: 4. CDR3 sequence reads: CASSAGTSGGATDTQYF. CDR3 sequence (DNA): TGTGCCAGCAGCGCCGGGACTAGCGGGGGGGCCACAGATACGCAGTATTTT.

The chain joins TRBV6-2 or TRBV6-3 to TRBJ2-7, with TRBD1 matching 8 bases. This CDR3 is 16 amino acids long. In germline, CDR1 is MNHEY, CDR2 SVGEGT. The V and J ends lost 6 bases and 2 bases, in that order; junction bases with no gene match: 12. CDR3 DNA: TGTGCCAGCAGCCTAGTGGGAGGACAGGGCCCCTACGAGCAGTACTTC. As protein: CASSLVGGQGPYEQYF.